The 10 T cell receptor beta chains reported below all come from one sample, sequenced in a study of T cell clones after liver transplantation. Clones were read by immunoSEQ multiplex PCR, and TCRdb kept only the in-frame ones, dropping some. The profile shows about 58,000 clones, approximately 70% of them singletons. Sequenced here: CD4+ T cells from blood, sampled at the roughly 16-month timepoint. These receptors originate from a human patient who received a liver transplant. These T cells may partly come from the graft donor.

This clone appeared a single time. The chain joins TRBV28 to TRBJ1-4; TRBD1 might be the D (5 bases). CDR1 is MDHEN, CDR2 SYDVKM, per germline. Trimming took off 5 bases at V and 6 bases at J, with 10 bases between the two ends. The CDR3 totals 13 residues. CDR3 residues: CASSQTAHEKLFF. CDR3 sequence (DNA): TGTGCCAGCAGTCAGACAGCCCATGAAAAACTGTTTTTT.

The V call is TRBV19, the J call TRBJ2-7; no definite D call. There are 11 residues in the CDR3. Germline V gene sequence: CDR1 LNHDA, CDR2 SQIVND (reference sequence). V was shortened by 5 bases and J by 0 bases, with 2 bases between the two germline ends. The CDR3 loop is CASSGSYEQYF. CDR3 nucleotides: TGTGCCAGTAGTGGCTCCTACGAGCAGTACTTC.

Here the CDR3 reads CAINQGTGNTIYF. The CDR3 DNA reads TGTGCCATAAATCAGGGAACTGGAAACACCATATATTTT. The rearrangement joins TRBV10-3 to TRBJ1-3; possible D gene TRBD1, 5 bases. Germline V gene data show CDR1 as ENHRY and CDR2 as SYGVKD. V lost 9 bases and J 2 bases, leaving 11 bases between the germline ends. This CDR3 comprises 13 residues.

The CDR3 DNA is TGTGCCAGCAGTGACCCAGCCGGCAGGGAATCTAATGGCTACACCTTC. Encoded protein: CASSDPAGRESNGYTF. This sequence joins TRBV25-1 and TRBJ1-2, with D tentatively TRBD1 (5 bases). This CDR3 has 16 amino acids. The V and J ends lost 3 bases and 6 bases respectively, with 20 bases between them. Looked up from germline, CDR1 is MGHDK and CDR2 is SYGVNS.

In its sample, this clone was seen a few times. V gene TRBV11-2 combines with J gene TRBJ2-6; possibly TRBD2 for D (6 bases). The CDR3 has 15 amino acids. V dropped 1 base and J dropped 3 bases, with 7 bases sitting between them. Germline V gene data show CDR1 as SGHAT and CDR2 as FQNNGV. The DNA for the CDR3 is TGTGCCAGCAGCTTAGCGGGGGTTGGGGCCAACGTCCTGACTTTC. This sequence encodes CASSLAGVGANVLTF.

This clone has a single count. The J gene is TRBJ1-6, the V gene TRBV30, with D maybe TRBD1 (6 bases). The CDR3 extends over 16 amino acids. Germline assignment: CDR1 GTSNPN and CDR2 SVGIG (reference sequence). The V end was cut by 0 bases, the J end by 4 bases, with 13 bases between. The CDR3 here is CAWSVPSGAYNSPLHF. The CDR3 coding sequence is TGTGCCTGGAGTGTACCATCGGGGGCGTATAATTCACCCCTCCACTTT.

This clone was observed a few times. CDR3 nucleotide sequence: TGTGCCAGCAGTTTAAACCCAAAAGAGACCCAGTACTTC. This encodes CASSLNPKETQYF. The rearrangement links TRBV28 to TRBJ2-5; D gene unclear. The CDR3 contains 13 residues. Trimming took off 2 bases at V and 3 bases at J, with 7 bases between the two ends. Germline V CDR1 and CDR2: MDHEN, SYDVKM.

V is TRBV7-2 and J is TRBJ2-7, with 7 bases that match TRBD2. Looked up from germline, CDR1 is SGHTA and CDR2 is FQGNSA. V shed 4 bases, J shed 2 bases, and the junction held 8 bases outside the gene matches. This CDR3 comprises 15 residues. Here the CDR3 reads CASSSPTSRPYEQYF. CDR3 bases: TGTGCCAGCAGCTCCCCGACTAGCCGCCCCTACGAGCAGTACTTC.

V gene TRBV28 combines with J gene TRBJ1-1, with 10 bases identical to TRBD1. This CDR3 is 15 amino acids long. The germline gives CDR1 MDHEN, CDR2 SYDVKM. The V and J ends lost 7 bases and 4 bases, in that order; junction bases with no gene match: 9. In DNA form, the CDR3 reads TGTGCCAGCATCCGGGACAGGGGAGGAAGCACTGAAGCTTTCTTT. Protein: CASIRDRGGSTEAFF.

CDR3 in amino acids: CASSLARGQGTGNTIYF. The CDR3 nucleotides are TGTGCCAGCAGCTTAGCGCGTGGACAGGGAACTGGAAACACCATATATTTT. The chain couples TRBV7-2 to TRBJ1-3, with 8 bases lining up with TRBD1. CDR1 and CDR2 (germline): SGHTA, FQGNSA. CDR3 size: 17 residues. The V gene end was trimmed by 0 bases and the J gene end by 2 bases; junction bases not matched to a gene: 6.